This TCR beta chain was captured in a study of blood T cell repertoires in COVID-19. The V and J ends lost 3 bases and 0 bases respectively, with 6 bases between them. The CDR3 extends over 14 amino acids. The V gene's germline CDR1 is LNHDA and CDR2 SQIVND (reference sequence). Methods used by the authors: From reference gene primer amplification, estimates of nucleated cell counts were derived. Using immunoSEQ multiplex PCR, the repertoire was profiled, and TCRdb retains in-frame clones only, with some absent. That table furnishes V, J and clone size, whereas the DNA furnished D and trimming. The sample includes some 100,000 clones, about 82% of them seen just once.

The clonotype originates from a human donor in a cohort sampled during active COVID-19. The V call is TRBV19, the J call TRBJ1-5, with D possibly matching TRBD1 (5 bases). The specimen sequenced was peripheral blood. The DNA of the CDR3 is TGTGCCAGTAGTATGGACATTAGCAATCAGCCCCAGCATTTT. It is translated as CASSMDISNQPQHF. The full variable domain, with the rest looked up from reference TRBV19 and TRBJ1-5, is DGGITQSPKYLFRKEGQNVTLSCEQNLNHDAMYWYRQDPGQGLRLIYYSQIVNDFQKGDIAEGYSVSREKKESFPLTVTSAQKNPTAFYLCASSMDISNQPQHFGDGTRLSIL.